This T cell receptor beta chain comes out of a study of cytomegalovirus exposure and HLA in healthy donors. The overall study: An earlier analysis identified approximately 120 million unique TCR beta sequences in about 180 million T cells.

The PCR was carried out with 60 Vbeta primers and 13 Jbeta primers. As originally analysed: Per a later analysis, the number of unique TCR beta chains was around 79 million, of which 9 million to 12 million were shared. Assay used: immunoSEQ multiplex PCR; TCRdb lists only in-frame clones, some missing. V, J and clone size derive from that table, while D and trimming were established from the DNA sequence. The sample has roughly 160,000 clones; less than 85% are singletons. CDR3 length: 14 residues. Germline V gene lookup returns CDR1 MNHEY and CDR2 SVGAGI. The germline V and J ends were trimmed by 6 bases and 6 bases, with 18 bases remaining between them. Each donor was nominally healthy when sampled (though unrecorded immune exposures were likely).

Sequencing input: PBMCs. The J gene is TRBJ2-7, the V gene TRBV6-5; no reliable D call. The receptor was isolated from a man in his forties in good health and CMV-seronegative. DNA of the CDR3: TGTGCCAGCAGCTTATCGTCCCCCGACATCGAGCAGTACTTC. Its protein is CASSLSSPDIEQYF.